The 2 T cell receptor beta chains given below trace back to one sample, sequenced in a study of T cell responses to AZD1222 COVID-19 vaccine. Profiling relied on immunoSEQ multiplex PCR, and the TCRdb table lists in-frame clones only, not all of them. The data contain over 150,000 clones, around nine tenths of them singletons. Sample: peripheral blood, taken on day 0 of AZD1222 vaccination. Receptors originate from an adult in good health.

This clone was counted a few times. The chain is built from TRBV27 and TRBJ2-7; 15 bases agree with TRBD2. The CDR3 totals 15 residues. Germline CDR1 is MNHEY and CDR2 is SMNVEV (reference sequence). Losses at the gene ends were 6 bases for V and 3 bases for J; bases not matched to a gene: 3. CDR3 in amino acids: CASRGLAGGIYEQYF. In nucleotides, the CDR3 is TGTGCCAGCAGGGGACTAGCGGGGGGAATCTACGAGCAGTACTTC.

This chain links TRBV9 with TRBJ1-4; a possible D gene is TRBD1 (6 bases). V dropped 4 bases and J dropped 5 bases, with 15 bases sitting between them. The CDR3 totals 15 residues. The germline V gene encodes CDR1 SGDLS and CDR2 YYNGEE. CDR3: CASSPQGKGNEKLFF. The CDR3 bases are TGTGCCAGCAGCCCCCAGGGGAAAGGGAATGAAAAACTGTTTTTT. Based on the CDR3 plus reference TRBV9 and TRBJ1-4, the full variable domain is DSGVTQTPKHLITATGQRVTLRCSPRSGDLSVYWYQQSLDQGLQFLIQYYNGEERAKGNILERFSAQQFPDLHSELNLSSLELGDSALYFCASSPQGKGNEKLFFGSGTQLSVL.